This TCR beta chain is from a study of T cell changes during pregnancy in multiple sclerosis. The J segment lost 5 bases and the V segment lost 5 bases, leaving 7 bases of the junction unmatched. The CDR3 runs to 15 residues. CDR1 and CDR2 (germline): SEHNR, FQNEAQ (reference sequence). Some clones are missing from TCRdb's copy, which holds only in-frame ones; the method was immunoSEQ multiplex PCR. The sample has approximately 92,000 clones; 85% to 95% are singletons. This clonotype was sampled from a female donor with multiple sclerosis, enrolled in a pregnancy study. The sample in question was peripheral blood, obtained after pregnancy. V gene TRBV7-9 combines with J gene TRBJ2-7, with 12 bases that match TRBD2. The CDR3 DNA is TGTGCCAGCAGCCCCAGACTAGCGGGAGTCGACGAGCAGTACTTC. As protein: CASSPRLAGVDEQYF.